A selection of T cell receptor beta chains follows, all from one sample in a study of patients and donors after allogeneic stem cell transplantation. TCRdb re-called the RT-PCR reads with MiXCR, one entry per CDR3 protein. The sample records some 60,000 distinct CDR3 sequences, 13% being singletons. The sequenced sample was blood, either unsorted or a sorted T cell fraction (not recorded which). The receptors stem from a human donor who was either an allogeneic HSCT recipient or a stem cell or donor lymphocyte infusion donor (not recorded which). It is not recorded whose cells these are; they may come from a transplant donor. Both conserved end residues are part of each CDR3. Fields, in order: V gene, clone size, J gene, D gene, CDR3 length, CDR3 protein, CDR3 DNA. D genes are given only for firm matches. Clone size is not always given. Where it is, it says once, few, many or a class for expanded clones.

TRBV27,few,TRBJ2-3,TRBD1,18,CASKGGWIGTASTDTQYF,TGTGCCAGCAAAGGAGGTTGGATCGGGACAGCTTCCACAGATACGCAGTATTTT
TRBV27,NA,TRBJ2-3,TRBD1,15,CASRLTGQGSDTQYF,TGTGCCAGCAGATTAACGGGACAGGGCTCAGATACGCAGTATTTT
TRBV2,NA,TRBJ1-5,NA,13,CASSGGESWPQHF,TGTGCCAGCAGTGGAGGAGAATCTTGGCCCCAGCATTTT
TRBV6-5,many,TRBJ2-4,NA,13,CASSDHRENIQYF,TGTGCCAGCAGTGACCACAGGGAAAACATTCAGTACTTC
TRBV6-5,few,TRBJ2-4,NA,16,CASSYSEAVGQNIQYF,TGTGCCAGCAGTTACTCAGAGGCGGTTGGACAAAACATTCAGTACTTC
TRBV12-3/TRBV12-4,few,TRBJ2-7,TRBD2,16,CASSLNTGLAAYEQYF,TGTGCCAGCAGTTTAAATACTGGACTAGCGGCCTACGAGCAGTACTTC
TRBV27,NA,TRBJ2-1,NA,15,CASTSWAIPYNEQFF,TGTGCCAGCACGTCGTGGGCAATACCCTACAATGAGCAGTTCTTC
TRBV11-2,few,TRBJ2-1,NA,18,CASSSRRKDPSSYNEQFF,TGTGCCAGCAGCTCCCGGCGGAAGGACCCTAGCTCCTACAATGAGCAGTTCTTC
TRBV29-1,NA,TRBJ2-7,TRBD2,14,CSVEGLREGYEQYF,TGCAGCGTTGAAGGCTTGCGGGAGGGCTACGAGCAGTACTTC
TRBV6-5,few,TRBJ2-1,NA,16,CASSYTQVQIYNEQFF,TGTGCCAGCAGTTACACCCAGGTCCAGATTTACAATGAGCAGTTCTTC
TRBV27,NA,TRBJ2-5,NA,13,CASMRGYQETQYF,TGTGCCAGCATGCGGGGATACCAAGAGACCCAGTACTTC
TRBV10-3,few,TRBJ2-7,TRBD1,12,CAIRRTGGEQYF,TGTGCCATCAGGCGTACAGGGGGCGAGCAGTACTTC
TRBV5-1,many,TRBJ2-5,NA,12,CASSLSAETQYF,TGCGCCAGCAGCTTGTCAGCGGAGACCCAGTACTTC
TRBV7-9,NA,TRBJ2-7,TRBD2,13,CASSQTSGNEQYF,TGTGCCAGCAGCCAGACTAGCGGGAACGAGCAGTACTTC
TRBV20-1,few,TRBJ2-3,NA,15,CSARRSGLITDTQYF,TGCAGTGCTAGAAGGTCGGGACTCATCACAGATACGCAGTATTTT
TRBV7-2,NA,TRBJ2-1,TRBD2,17,CASSLGYGLAGYNEQFF,TGTGCCAGCAGCTTAGGTTATGGGCTAGCGGGATACAATGAGCAGTTCTTC
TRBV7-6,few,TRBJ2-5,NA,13,CASSSLPGETQYF,TGTGCCAGCAGCTCCCTTCCCGGTGAGACCCAGTACTTC
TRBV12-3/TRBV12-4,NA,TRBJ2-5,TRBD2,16,CASSFYSGNPVVTQYF,TGTGCCAGCAGTTTTTATAGCGGGAATCCAGTGGTGACCCAGTACTTC
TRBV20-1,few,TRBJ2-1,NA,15,CSAYLLGPSYNEQFF,TGCAGTGCGTATCTACTAGGCCCCTCCTACAATGAGCAGTTCTTC
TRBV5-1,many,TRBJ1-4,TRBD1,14,CASSRDSDNEKLFF,TGCGCCAGCAGTCGGGACAGTGATAATGAAAAACTGTTTTTT
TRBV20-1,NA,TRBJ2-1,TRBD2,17,CSARRVSGVSGYNEQFF,TGCAGTGCTAGAAGGGTTAGCGGGGTTTCGGGTTACAATGAGCAGTTCTTC
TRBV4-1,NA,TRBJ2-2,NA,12,CASVAGTGELFF,TGCGCCAGCGTTGCTGGCACCGGGGAGCTGTTTTTT
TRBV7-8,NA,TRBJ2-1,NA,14,CASSLVQSGYEQFF,TGTGCCAGCAGCTTAGTCCAATCGGGGTATGAGCAGTTCTTC
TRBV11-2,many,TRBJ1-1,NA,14,CASSLVTGGTEAFF,TGTGCCAGCAGCTTAGTTACGGGCGGGACTGAAGCTTTCTTT
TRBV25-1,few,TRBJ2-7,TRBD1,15,CASSDYRDSTYEQYF,TGTGCCAGCAGTGACTACCGGGACAGCACCTACGAGCAGTACTTC
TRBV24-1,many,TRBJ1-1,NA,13,CATSVGAATEAFF,TGTGCCACCAGTGTAGGGGCTGCCACTGAAGCTTTCTTT
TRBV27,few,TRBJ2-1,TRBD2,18,CASSFSLAGEEGGDEQFF,TGTGCCAGCAGTTTTTCTCTAGCGGGAGAGGAGGGGGGCGATGAGCAGTTCTTC
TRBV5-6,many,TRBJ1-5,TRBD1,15,CASSRRQGANQPQHF,TGTGCCAGCAGCCGACGACAGGGGGCAAATCAGCCCCAGCATTTT